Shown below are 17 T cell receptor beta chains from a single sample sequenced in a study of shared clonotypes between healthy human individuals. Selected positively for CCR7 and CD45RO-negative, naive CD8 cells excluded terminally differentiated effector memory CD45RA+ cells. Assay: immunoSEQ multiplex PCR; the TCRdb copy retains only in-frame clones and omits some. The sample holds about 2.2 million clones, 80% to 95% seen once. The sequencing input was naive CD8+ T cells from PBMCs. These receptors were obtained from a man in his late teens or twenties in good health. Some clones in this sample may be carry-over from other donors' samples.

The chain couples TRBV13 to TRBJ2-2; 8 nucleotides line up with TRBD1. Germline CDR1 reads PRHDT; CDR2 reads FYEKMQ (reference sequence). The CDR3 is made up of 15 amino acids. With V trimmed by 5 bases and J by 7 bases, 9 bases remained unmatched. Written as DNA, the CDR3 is TGTGCCAGCAGCATGCGCCCAGGGGGCGGCGGGGAGCTGTTTTTT. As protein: CASSMRPGGGGELFF.

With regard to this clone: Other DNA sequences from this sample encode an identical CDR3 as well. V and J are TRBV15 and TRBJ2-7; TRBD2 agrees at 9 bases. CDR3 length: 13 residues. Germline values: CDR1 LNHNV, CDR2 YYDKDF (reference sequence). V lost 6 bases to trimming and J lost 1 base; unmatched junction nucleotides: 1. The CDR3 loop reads CATRTSGSYEQYF. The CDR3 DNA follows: TGTGCCACCAGGACTAGCGGATCCTACGAGCAGTACTTC.

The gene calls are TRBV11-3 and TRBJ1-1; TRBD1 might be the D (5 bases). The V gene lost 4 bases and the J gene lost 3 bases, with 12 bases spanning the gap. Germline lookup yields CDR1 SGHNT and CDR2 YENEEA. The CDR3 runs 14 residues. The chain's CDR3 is CASSSGGDDTEAFF. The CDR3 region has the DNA TGTGCCAGCAGCTCGGGGGGGGATGACACTGAAGCTTTCTTT.

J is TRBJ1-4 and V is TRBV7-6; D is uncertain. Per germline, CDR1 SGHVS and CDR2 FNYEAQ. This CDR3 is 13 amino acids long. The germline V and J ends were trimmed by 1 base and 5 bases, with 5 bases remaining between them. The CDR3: CASSLETNEKLFF. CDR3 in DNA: TGTGCCAGCAGCTTAGAAACGAATGAAAAACTGTTTTTT.

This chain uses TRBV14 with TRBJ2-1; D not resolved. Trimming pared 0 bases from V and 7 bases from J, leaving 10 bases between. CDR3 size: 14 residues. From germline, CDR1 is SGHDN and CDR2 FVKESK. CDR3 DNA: TGTGCCAGCAGCCAAGAACTATTTGAGAATGAGCAGTTCTTC. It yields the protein CASSQELFENEQFF.

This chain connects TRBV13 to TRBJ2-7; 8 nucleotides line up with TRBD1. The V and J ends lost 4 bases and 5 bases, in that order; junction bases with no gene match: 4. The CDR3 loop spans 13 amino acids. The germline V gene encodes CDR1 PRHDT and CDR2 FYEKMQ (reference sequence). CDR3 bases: TGTGCCAGCAGCTCCCAGGGGGCAAACGAGCAGTACTTC. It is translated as CASSSQGANEQYF.

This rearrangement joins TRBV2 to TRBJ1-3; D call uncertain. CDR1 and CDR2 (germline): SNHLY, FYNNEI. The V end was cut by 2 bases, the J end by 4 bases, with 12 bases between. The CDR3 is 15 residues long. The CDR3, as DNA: TGTGCCAGCAGTGAACCGGCCGGGAGAGGAAACACCATATATTTT. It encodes CASSEPAGRGNTIYF.

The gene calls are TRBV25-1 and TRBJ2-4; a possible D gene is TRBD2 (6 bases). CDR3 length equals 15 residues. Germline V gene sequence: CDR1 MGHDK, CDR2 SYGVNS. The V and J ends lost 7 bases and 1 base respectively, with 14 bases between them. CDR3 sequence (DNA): TGTGCCAGCACTCCGGAGGGACCGGCCAAAAACATTCAGTACTTC. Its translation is CASTPEGPAKNIQYF.

CDR3 in amino acids: CASSPRGVRTEAFF. CDR3 nucleotides: TGTGCCAGCAGCCCCAGGGGAGTTCGCACTGAAGCTTTCTTT. The chain couples TRBV7-2 to TRBJ1-1; possibly TRBD1 for D (6 bases). Germline CDR1 and CDR2: SGHTA and FQGNSA. The CDR3 consists of 14 residues. V lost 5 bases and J 4 bases, leaving 14 bases between the germline ends.

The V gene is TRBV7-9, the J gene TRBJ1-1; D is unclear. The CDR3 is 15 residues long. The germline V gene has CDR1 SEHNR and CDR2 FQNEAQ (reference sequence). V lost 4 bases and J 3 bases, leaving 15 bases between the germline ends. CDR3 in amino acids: CASSSYGESYTEAFF. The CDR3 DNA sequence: TGTGCCAGCAGCTCATACGGGGAATCATACACTGAAGCTTTCTTT.

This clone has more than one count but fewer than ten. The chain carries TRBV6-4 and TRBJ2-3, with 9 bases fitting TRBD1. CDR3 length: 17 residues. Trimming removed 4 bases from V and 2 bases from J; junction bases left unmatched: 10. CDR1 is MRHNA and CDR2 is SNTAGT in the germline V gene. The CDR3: CASSVGTGITSTDTQYF. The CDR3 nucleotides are TGTGCCAGCAGTGTCGGGACAGGGATAACATCCACAGATACGCAGTATTTT.

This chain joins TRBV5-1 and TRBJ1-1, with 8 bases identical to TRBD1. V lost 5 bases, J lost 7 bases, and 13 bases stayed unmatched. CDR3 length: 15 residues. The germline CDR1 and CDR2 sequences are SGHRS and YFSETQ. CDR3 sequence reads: CASREGAGGASEAFF. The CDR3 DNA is TGCGCCAGCAGAGAAGGGGCAGGGGGCGCGAGTGAAGCTTTCTTT.

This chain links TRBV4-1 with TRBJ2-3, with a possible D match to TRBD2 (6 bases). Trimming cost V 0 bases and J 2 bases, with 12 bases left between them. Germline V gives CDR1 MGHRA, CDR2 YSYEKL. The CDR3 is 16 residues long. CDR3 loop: CASSQEEGGPTDTQYF. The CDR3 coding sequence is TGCGCCAGCAGCCAAGAAGAGGGAGGACCCACAGATACGCAGTATTTT.

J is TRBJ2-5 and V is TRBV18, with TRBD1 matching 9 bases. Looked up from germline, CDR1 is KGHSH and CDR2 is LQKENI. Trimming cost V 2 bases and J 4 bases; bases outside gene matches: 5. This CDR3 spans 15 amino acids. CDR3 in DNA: TGTGCCAGCTCACCAACAGGGGGCGCAGGAGAGACCCAGTACTTC. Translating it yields CASSPTGGAGETQYF.

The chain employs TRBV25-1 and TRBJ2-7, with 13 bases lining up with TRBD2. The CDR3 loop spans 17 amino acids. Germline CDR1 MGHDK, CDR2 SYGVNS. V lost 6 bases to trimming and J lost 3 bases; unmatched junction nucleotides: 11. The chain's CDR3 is CASSHGTSGITSYEQYF. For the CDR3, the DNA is TGTGCCAGCAGCCACGGGACTAGCGGGATCACAAGCTACGAGCAGTACTTC.

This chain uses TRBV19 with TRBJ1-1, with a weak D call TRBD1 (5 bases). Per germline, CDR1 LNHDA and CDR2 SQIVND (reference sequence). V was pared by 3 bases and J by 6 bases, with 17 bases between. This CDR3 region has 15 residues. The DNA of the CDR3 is TGTGCCAGTAGTATGACGGGGCTTGCGATTCCTGAAGCTTTCTTT. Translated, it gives CASSMTGLAIPEAFF.

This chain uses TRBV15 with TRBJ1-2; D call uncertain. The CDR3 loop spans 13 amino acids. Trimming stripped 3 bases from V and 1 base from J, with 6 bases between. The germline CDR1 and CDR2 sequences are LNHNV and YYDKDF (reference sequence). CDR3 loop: CATSSGNNYGYTF. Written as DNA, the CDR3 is TGTGCCACCAGCAGTGGAAATAACTATGGCTACACCTTC.